The clone carrying this T cell receptor beta chain was counted at least ten times. TCRdb itself ran the 5' RACE reads through MiXCR, one entry per CDR3 protein. The data hold approximately 66,000 distinct CDR3 sequences, with 3.5% to 5% observed a single time. CDR1 DFQATT and CDR2 SNEGSKA come from the germline V gene (reference sequence). CDR3 length equals 14 residues. The trim removed 0 bases at V and 4 bases at J, leaving 4 bases unmatched. This sample is part of a study of neurological immune-mediated disorders. Sequenced input: PBMCs. This receptor was identified in a man aged 25 to 40 with multiple sclerosis. The J gene is TRBJ1-1, the V gene TRBV20-1; 8 nucleotides align to TRBD1. The DNA of the CDR3 is TGCAGTGCTAGAGATCGGACAGGGAGCACTGAAGCTTTCTTT. Its translation: CSARDRTGSTEAFF.